These T cell receptor beta chains were read from a single sample in a study of OX40 agonist ivuxolimab in advanced cancers. The data were produced by immunoSEQ multiplex PCR, yet TCRdb's version contains in-frame clones alone and is incomplete. The repertoire consists of about 38,000 clones, with around 86% occurring once and the leading ten covering roughly 30%. Sequences were derived from CD4+ or CD8+ T cells sorted from blood, sampled in a trial of the OX40 agonist ivuxolimab. Receptors were obtained from an adult with an advanced solid tumor such as melanoma, head and neck, liver or kidney cancer. The CDR3 runs from the conserved cysteine through the conserved F or W. Part of the rows lack a size; the others show once, few, many or a class for expanded clones.

>TRBV2|NA|TRBJ2-7
CASTTLWGEQYF
>TRBV5-8|NA|TRBJ2-5
CASSLRGKETQYF
>TRBV2|NA|TRBJ1-1
CASSNGQGLEAFF
>TRBV7-9|NA|TRBJ2-7
CASSLSGGGSSYEQYF
>TRBV5-6|NA|TRBJ2-3
CASSYRQGATDTQYF
>TRBV28|NA|TRBJ1-4
CASSGDGTANEKLFF
>TRBV15|NA|TRBJ2-3
CATSSGAVSTDTQYF
>TRBV5-1|NA|TRBJ1-5
CASRYSSNQPQHF
>TRBV18|NA|TRBJ1-6
CASSQGYNSPLHF
>TRBV19|NA|TRBJ1-5
CASIEGGDRPSNQPQHF
>TRBV28|few|TRBJ2-3
CASSLLFRGARTDTQYF
>TRBV18|NA|TRBJ1-1
CASSPGREAFF
>TRBV5-1|NA|TRBJ2-3
CASSLAGGGADTQYF
>TRBV29-1|NA|TRBJ1-1
CSVSIGSGAFF
>TRBV29-1|NA|TRBJ2-3
CSAQGGVGTQYF
>TRBV6-5|NA|TRBJ1-6
CASRDRGDSPLHF
>TRBV6-1|NA|TRBJ1-6
CASTVAGGNSPLHF
>TRBV5-1|once|TRBJ2-5
CASSLTGPNVETQYF
>TRBV5-8|NA|TRBJ2-1
CARQLSTGEQFF
>TRBV4-1|NA|TRBJ1-3
CASSHQAGRKNTIYF
>TRBV9|once|TRBJ2-1
CASSVGEGGLFRSYNEQFF
>TRBV18|NA|TRBJ2-1
CASSPPVGGGPFSYNEQFF
>TRBV10-3|NA|TRBJ1-6
CAIKSARNSPLHF
>TRBV7-3|NA|TRBJ2-3
CASSKGGGGTDTQYF
>TRBV5-5|NA|TRBJ2-7
CASSLEGLALFYEQYF
>TRBV2|NA|TRBJ1-1
CASSEPWPVHPPPEAFF
>TRBV2|NA|TRBJ1-2
CASIYSVYGYTF
>TRBV7-9|NA|TRBJ2-1
CASRFGTVTHNEQFF
>TRBV7-3|NA|TRBJ1-1
CASSSTVSTEAFF
>TRBV9|NA|TRBJ2-5
CASSVQIGEGETQYF
>TRBV28|NA|NA
CASSPVSTGRYEQYF
>TRBV10-3|NA|TRBJ2-2
CASFGGTSGLTGELFF
>TRBV6-1|NA|TRBJ1-6
CASSEWRGRSPLHF
>TRBV7-9|NA|TRBJ2-2
CASSLGRGAGTGELFF
>TRBV5-1|NA|TRBJ1-4
CASRPSGPSNEKLFF
>TRBV18|NA|TRBJ2-7
CASSPRSGAAYEQYF
>TRBV7-9|NA|TRBJ2-1
CASSLDGEQFF
>TRBV28|NA|TRBJ2-4
CASSSPGQSGNIQYF
>TRBV5-1|once|TRBJ2-2
CASSSTGPPNTGELFF
>TRBV28|NA|TRBJ2-3
CASSLISGTHFTDTQYF
>TRBV6-5|NA|TRBJ2-7
CASTQGGQGTYEQYF
>TRBV7-9|NA|TRBJ1-5
CASSEEGIQPQHF
>TRBV5-1|NA|TRBJ2-1
CASSFGGGAGEQFF
>TRBV19|NA|TRBJ1-2
CASSQTGINYGYTF
>TRBV7-3|NA|TRBJ2-3
CASSLSGALGDTQYF
>TRBV12-1|NA|TRBJ1-4
CASSFARDREAKLFF
>TRBV7-3|NA|TRBJ2-2
CASSPRTTGELFF
>TRBV7-9|NA|TRBJ2-7
CASSPTGDYEQYF
>TRBV25-1|NA|TRBJ1-1
CASSEVWGRGEAFF
>TRBV19|NA|TRBJ2-2
CASNRATETNTGELFF
>TRBV10-3|NA|TRBJ2-7
CAISGQSGEQYF
>TRBV6-6|NA|TRBJ2-1
CASSYGLAGAGDEQFF
>TRBV10-3|NA|TRBJ1-5
CAISRSLNQPQHF
>TRBV20-1|NA|TRBJ2-1
CSAEGYNEQFF
>TRBV5-8|once|TRBJ2-1
CASSLFRGSYNEQFF
>TRBV4-1|NA|TRBJ2-5
CASSVQGYGETQYF
>TRBV5-4|few|TRBJ1-6
CASSPGTDLRSPLHF
>TRBV10-3|NA|NA
CAISGGEGGEQYF
>TRBV19|few|TRBJ1-5
CASSISDRVLQPQHF
>TRBV7-9|few|TRBJ1-2
CASSRGQGNGYTF